A selection of T cell receptor beta chains follows, all from one sample in a study of blood T cells in healthy people across ages. Each CDR3 protein gets one entry after TCRdb re-called the 5' RACE reads with MiXCR. The table has about 1.8 million distinct CDR3 sequences, about 49% seen once; the top ten hold roughly 2%. Material: blood. The receptors stem from a woman in her forties in good health. Each CDR3 is given with its conserved first and last residue. The D gene is left open where the match is weak. The listing skips clone size in some rows; elsewhere it reads once, few, many or a size class.

>TRBJ2-7|TRBD1|NA|TRBV5-1
CASSLQGAPYNEQYF
TGCGCCAGCAGCTTGCAGGGGGCTCCTTACAATGAGCAGTACTTC
>TRBJ2-4|NA|NA|TRBV2
CASSGWSAQYF
TGTGCCAGCAGTGGATGGAGCGCGCAGTACTTC
>TRBJ2-7|NA|NA|TRBV14
CASSGPGYYEQYF
TGTGCCAGCAGCGGGCCGGGTTACTACGAGCAGTACTTC
>TRBJ2-4|TRBD1|NA|TRBV12-3/TRBV12-4
CASRTGWDIQYF
TGTGCCAGCAGGACAGGGTGGGACATTCAGTACTTC
>TRBJ2-7|TRBD1|few|TRBV6-5
CASRFGQGTYEQYF
TGTGCCAGCAGGTTCGGACAGGGCACCTACGAGCAGTACTTC
>TRBJ1-6|TRBD1|NA|TRBV7-2
CASSTLPGQALGALLHF
TGTGCCAGCAGCACCCTACCGGGACAGGCATTGGGGGCACTCCTCCACTTT
>TRBJ1-2|TRBD1|once|TRBV9
CASNNNPGQGYGYTF
TGTGCCAGCAACAACAATCCGGGACAGGGCTATGGCTACACCTTC
>TRBJ2-1|NA|few|TRBV5-6
CASSLEWAEYNEQFF
TGTGCCAGCAGCTTGGAATGGGCGGAATACAATGAGCAGTTCTTC
>TRBJ2-3|NA|NA|TRBV7-8
CASSTTRGTQYF
TGTGCCAGCAGCACTACTAGGGGTACGCAGTATTTT
>TRBJ2-1|NA|NA|TRBV7-6
CASSLEELAYNEQFF
TGTGCCAGCAGCTTAGAAGAACTAGCCTACAATGAGCAGTTCTTC
>TRBJ1-4|NA|many|TRBV9
CASSPFMPGTTNEKLFF
TGTGCCAGCAGCCCCTTTATGCCAGGTACAACTAATGAAAAACTGTTTTTT
>TRBJ2-4|NA|NA|TRBV20-1
CSARVAGVEQYF
TGCAGTGCTAGGGTGGCAGGGGTGGAGCAGTACTTC
>TRBJ2-4|TRBD2|once|TRBV20-1
CSAILAGGSGTKNIQYF
TGCAGTGCTATACTAGCGGGGGGCTCGGGAACCAAAAACATTCAGTACTTC
>TRBJ2-5|NA|NA|TRBV7-2
CASSLVKIVQETQYF
TGTGCCAGCAGCTTAGTAAAGATAGTACAAGAGACCCAGTACTTC
>TRBJ1-1|TRBD1|NA|TRBV6-5
CASSYWTGGKITEAFF
TGTGCCAGCAGTTACTGGACAGGGGGCAAGATCACTGAAGCTTTCTTT
>TRBJ2-5|TRBD1|NA|TRBV28
CASRFSLGTGGGETQYF
TGTGCCAGCAGATTTTCTCTGGGGACAGGGGGAGGCGAGACCCAGTACTTC
>TRBJ2-1|TRBD2|NA|TRBV20-1
CSASGTSGGYEQFF
TGCAGTGCTAGCGGGACTAGCGGGGGCTATGAGCAGTTCTTC
>TRBJ1-6|TRBD1|NA|TRBV20-1
CSATAGTGRSPLHF
TGCAGTGCCACAGCTGGGACAGGGCGATCACCCCTCCACTTT
>TRBJ2-7|NA|NA|TRBV5-1
CASSLSQGEQYF
TGCGCCAGCAGCTTGTCCCAAGGAGAGCAGTACTTC
>TRBJ2-3|TRBD2|NA|TRBV27
CASSYQSGGLTDTQYF
TGTGCCAGCAGTTATCAGAGCGGGGGCCTCACAGATACGCAGTATTTT
>TRBJ1-2|NA|NA|TRBV20-1
CSAREPFAKAYGYTF
TGCAGTGCTAGAGAACCTTTCGCGAAGGCCTATGGCTACACCTTC
>TRBJ2-7|NA|few|TRBV2
CASRPGVGSYEQYF
TGTGCCAGCAGACCCGGGGTAGGGTCCTACGAGCAGTACTTC
>TRBJ2-3|NA|NA|TRBV7-9
CASSLAGQRDTQYF
TGTGCCAGCAGCTTAGCCGGCCAGAGAGATACGCAGTATTTT
>TRBJ2-5|TRBD2|NA|TRBV9
CASSVSTSVGGETQYF
TGTGCCAGCAGCGTATCCACTAGCGTTGGGGGAGAGACCCAGTACTTC
>TRBJ2-1|NA|many|TRBV27
CASSHDYNEQFF
TGTGCCAGCAGCCACGACTACAATGAGCAGTTCTTC
>TRBJ2-3|TRBD2|few|TRBV7-2
CASSLYRLAVSTDTQYF
TGTGCCAGCAGCCTATACCGACTAGCGGTTAGCACAGATACGCAGTATTTT
>TRBJ1-2|NA|few|TRBV7-2
CASSFELLQYGYTF
TGTGCCAGCAGCTTCGAGTTACTTCAGTATGGCTACACCTTC
>TRBJ1-2|TRBD1|NA|TRBV7-2
CASSEYRGVRGYTF
TGTGCCAGCAGCGAATACAGGGGGGTGAGGGGCTACACCTTC
>TRBJ2-1|TRBD1|NA|TRBV27
CASIKDRVYYNEQFF
TGTGCCAGCATTAAGGACAGGGTGTACTACAATGAGCAGTTCTTC
>TRBJ2-4|NA|NA|TRBV20-1
CSASIRLAKNIQYF
TGCAGTGCTAGTATTAGACTAGCCAAAAACATTCAGTACTTC
>TRBJ1-4|NA|NA|TRBV11-2
CASAKGGPNEKLFF
TGTGCCAGCGCCAAGGGAGGTCCTAATGAAAAACTGTTTTTT
>TRBJ2-7|TRBD1|NA|TRBV6-1
CASIRGTGLMSEQYF
TGTGCCAGCATTAGAGGGACAGGGTTAATGAGCGAGCAGTACTTC
>TRBJ1-5|NA|few|TRBV7-2
CASSLAVAQPQHF
TGTGCCAGCAGCTTAGCTGTTGCTCAGCCCCAGCATTTT
>TRBJ2-7|NA|NA|TRBV7-2
CASSLFKVGLGVTEQYF
TGTGCCAGCAGCTTATTTAAAGTCGGTTTAGGGGTTACCGAGCAGTACTTC
>TRBJ1-2|TRBD1|NA|TRBV5-1
CASTHEGQENYGYTF
TGCGCCAGCACCCACGAGGGACAGGAGAACTATGGCTACACCTTC
>TRBJ1-2|TRBD1|few|TRBV4-3
CASSQGQGDSYGYTF
TGCGCCAGCAGCCAAGGGCAGGGGGATAGCTATGGCTACACCTTC
>TRBJ2-5|NA|NA|TRBV20-1
CSASRTSTGKYQETQYF
TGCAGTGCTAGCCGTACATCTACAGGAAAGTACCAAGAGACCCAGTACTTC
>TRBJ1-2|NA|few|TRBV20-1
CSASAQIYGYTF
TGCAGTGCTAGCGCACAGATCTATGGCTACACCTTC
>TRBJ2-5|TRBD2|NA|TRBV7-2
CASSSERGGFGETQYF
TGTGCCAGCAGCTCCGAGCGGGGGGGCTTTGGAGAGACCCAGTACTTC
>TRBJ2-5|NA|NA|TRBV6-5
CASSSNRQSAKTQYF
TGTGCCAGCAGTTCCAATCGACAGTCCGCGAAGACCCAGTACTTC
>TRBJ2-5|TRBD1|NA|TRBV18
CASSPPSGQGGIETQYF
TGTGCCAGCTCACCACCGTCGGGACAGGGTGGGATAGAGACCCAGTACTTC
>TRBJ1-4|TRBD1|NA|TRBV20-1
CSAITHRGSYEKLFF
TGCAGTGCTATCACCCACAGGGGTTCCTATGAAAAACTGTTTTTT
>TRBJ1-2|NA|few|TRBV20-1
CSARVRMGYTF
TGCAGTGCTAGAGTGAGAATGGGGTACACCTTC
>TRBJ2-1|TRBD2|few|TRBV4-3
CASSQDAPLLAGVNEQFF
TGCGCCAGCAGCCAAGATGCCCCATTGCTAGCGGGGGTGAATGAGCAGTTCTTC
>TRBJ1-2|TRBD1|NA|TRBV18
CASSPRGQGASGYTF
TGTGCCAGCTCACCACGGGGACAGGGGGCCTCTGGCTACACCTTC
>TRBJ2-2|NA|NA|TRBV7-7
CASSSDLGNGELFF
TGTGCTAGCAGCTCAGATTTGGGTAACGGGGAGCTGTTTTTT
>TRBJ2-1|TRBD2|NA|TRBV14
CASSPHIPGLANRLYNEQFF
TGTGCCAGCAGCCCCCACATCCCGGGACTAGCCAACAGACTTTACAATGAGCAGTTCTTC